This TCR beta chain stems from a study of cytomegalovirus exposure and HLA in healthy donors. On this clone itself: Its specificity is not known.

Amplification used 60 Vbeta primers and 13 Jbeta primers. TCRdb's copy holds only in-frame clones and misses some; the assay was immunoSEQ multiplex PCR. The table lists some 150,000 clones, more than 70% of them singletons. Germline V CDR1 and CDR2: SNHLY, FYNNEI. The CDR3 is 17 residues long. Trimming at V came to 11 bases and at J to 3 bases, leaving 18 bases not matched to a gene. Overall study results and limits: For most TCR beta V segments, an earlier analysis put the productive rate at about 87% or about 30% of the time. Reportedly, HLA-A and HLA-B alleles of most subjects were accurately predicted from TCR beta.

The receptor was derived from a male donor in good health and CMV-seronegative. The sequenced sample consisted of PBMCs. This chain uses TRBV2 with TRBJ2-5; 10 bases agree with TRBD2. CDR3 sequence reads: CAPRGEASGRGEETQYF. For the CDR3, the DNA is TGTGCCCCCAGAGGGGAAGCCAGCGGGAGGGGGGAAGAGACCCAGTACTTC.